This T cell receptor (beta chain) was sequenced for a study of OX40 agonist ivuxolimab in advanced cancers. Germline V CDR1 and CDR2: MNHEY, SMNVEV (reference sequence). V trimming: 4 bases; J trimming: 4 bases; junction bases outside the gene matches: 5. This CDR3 region has 16 residues. The data were produced by immunoSEQ multiplex PCR, yet TCRdb's version contains in-frame clones alone and is incomplete. The sample includes some 70,000 clones, around 86% of them seen just once. This clone came up once. Sequencing used CD4+ or CD8+ T cells sorted from blood, obtained in a trial of the OX40 agonist ivuxolimab. The sequence was collected from an adult with an advanced solid tumor such as melanoma, head and neck, liver or kidney cancer. The rearrangement uses TRBV27 and TRBJ1-5, with 12 bases fitting TRBD1. The CDR3 DNA reads TGTGCCAGCAGTTCCCGGGGACAGGGGGCGAATCAGCCCCAGCATTTT. Translated, it gives CASSSRGQGANQPQHF.